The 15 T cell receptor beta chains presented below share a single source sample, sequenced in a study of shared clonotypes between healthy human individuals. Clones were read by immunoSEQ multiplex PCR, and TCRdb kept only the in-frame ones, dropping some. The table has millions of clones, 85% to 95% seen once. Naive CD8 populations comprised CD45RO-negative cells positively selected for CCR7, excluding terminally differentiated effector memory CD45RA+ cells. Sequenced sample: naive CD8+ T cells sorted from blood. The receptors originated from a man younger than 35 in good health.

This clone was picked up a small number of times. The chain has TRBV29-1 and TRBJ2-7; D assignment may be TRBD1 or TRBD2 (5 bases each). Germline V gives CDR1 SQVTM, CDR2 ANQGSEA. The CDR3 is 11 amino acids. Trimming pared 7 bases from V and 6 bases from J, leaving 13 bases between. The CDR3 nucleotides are TGCAGCGGGGTGAGGGGCCGCGAGCAGTACTTC. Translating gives CSGVRGREQYF.

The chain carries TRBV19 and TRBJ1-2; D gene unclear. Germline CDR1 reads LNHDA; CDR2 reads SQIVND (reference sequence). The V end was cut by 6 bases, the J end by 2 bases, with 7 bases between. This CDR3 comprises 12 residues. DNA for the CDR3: TGTGCCAGTAGATTTCAAAACTATGGCTACACCTTC. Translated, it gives CASRFQNYGYTF.

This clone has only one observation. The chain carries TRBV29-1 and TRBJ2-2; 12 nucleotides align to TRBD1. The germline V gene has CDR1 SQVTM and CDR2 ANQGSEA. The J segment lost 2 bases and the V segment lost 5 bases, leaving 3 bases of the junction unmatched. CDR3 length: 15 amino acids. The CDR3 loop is CSVTGTGGNTGELFF. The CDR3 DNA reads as TGCAGCGTTACCGGGACAGGGGGCAACACCGGGGAGCTGTTTTTT.

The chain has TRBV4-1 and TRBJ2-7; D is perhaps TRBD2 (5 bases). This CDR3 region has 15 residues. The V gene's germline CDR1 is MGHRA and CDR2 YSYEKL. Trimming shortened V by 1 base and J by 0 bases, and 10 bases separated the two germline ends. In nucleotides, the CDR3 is TGCGCCAGCAGCCAAGTAGAGGGTCCCTCCTACGAGCAGTACTTC. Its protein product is CASSQVEGPSYEQYF.

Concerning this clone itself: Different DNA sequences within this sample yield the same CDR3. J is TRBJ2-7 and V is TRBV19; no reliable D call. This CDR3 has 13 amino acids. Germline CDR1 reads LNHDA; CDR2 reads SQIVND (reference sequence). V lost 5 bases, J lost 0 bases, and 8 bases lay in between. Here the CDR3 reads CASSVAGSYEQYF. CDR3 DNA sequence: TGTGCCAGTAGTGTCGCAGGCTCCTACGAGCAGTACTTC.

This CDR3 is CASSLSPEGYNEQFF. CDR3 sequence (DNA): TGTGCCAGCAGTTTATCACCAGAGGGCTACAATGAGCAGTTCTTC. The V and J genes are TRBV28 and TRBJ2-1, with a possible D match to TRBD2 (5 bases). V gave up 1 base and J gave up 3 bases, with 10 bases separating them. CDR3 size: 15 residues. Per germline, CDR1 MDHEN and CDR2 SYDVKM. The full variable domain, completed using reference TRBV28 and TRBJ2-1, is DVKVTQSSRYLVKRTGEKVFLECVQDMDHENMFWYRQDPGLGLRLIYFSYDVKMKEKGDIPEGYSVSREKKERFSLILESASTNQTSMYLCASSLSPEGYNEQFFGPGTRLTVL.

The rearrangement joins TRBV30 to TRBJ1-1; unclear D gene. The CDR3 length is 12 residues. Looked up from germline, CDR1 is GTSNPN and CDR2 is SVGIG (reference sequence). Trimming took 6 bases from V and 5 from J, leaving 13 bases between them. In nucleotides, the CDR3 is TGTGCCTGCTCACGGGGTCGGACTGAAGCTTTCTTT. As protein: CACSRGRTEAFF.

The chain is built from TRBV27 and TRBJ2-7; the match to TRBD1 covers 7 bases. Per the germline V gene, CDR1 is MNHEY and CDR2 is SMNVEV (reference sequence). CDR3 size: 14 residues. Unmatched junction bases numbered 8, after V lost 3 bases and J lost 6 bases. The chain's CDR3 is CASSFTGAFFEQYF. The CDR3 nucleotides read TGTGCCAGCAGTTTTACAGGGGCTTTCTTCGAGCAGTACTTC.

The CDR3 bases are TGCGCCAGCAGCGTCCCCGGGAAAGACTCCTACAATGAGCAGTTCTTC. Its translation: CASSVPGKDSYNEQFF. The chain carries TRBV5-1 and TRBJ2-1; D is perhaps TRBD2 (5 bases). Trimming removed 4 bases at V and 0 bases at J, with 14 bases between. This CDR3 contains 16 residues. Germline lookup yields CDR1 SGHRS and CDR2 YFSETQ.

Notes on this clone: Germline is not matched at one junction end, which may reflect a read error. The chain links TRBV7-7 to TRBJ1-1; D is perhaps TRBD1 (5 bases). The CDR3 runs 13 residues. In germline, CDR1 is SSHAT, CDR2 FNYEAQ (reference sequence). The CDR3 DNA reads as TGTGCTAGCAGCAAGACAGAGAACACTGAAGCTTTCTTT. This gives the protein CASSKTENTEAFF.

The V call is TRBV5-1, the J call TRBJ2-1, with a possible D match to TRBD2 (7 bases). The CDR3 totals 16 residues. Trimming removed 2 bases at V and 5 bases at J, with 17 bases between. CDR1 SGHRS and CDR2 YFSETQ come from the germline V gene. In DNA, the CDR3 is TGCGCCAGCAGCTTCTCGGGGGGACATAGTAACAATGAGCAGTTCTTC. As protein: CASSFSGGHSNNEQFF. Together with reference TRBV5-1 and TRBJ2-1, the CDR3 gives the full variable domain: KAGVTQTPRYLIKTRGQQVTLSCSPISGHRSVSWYQQTPGQGLQFLFEYFSETQRNKGNFPGRFSGRQFSNSRSEMNVSTLELGDSALYLCASSFSGGHSNNEQFFGPGTRLTVL.

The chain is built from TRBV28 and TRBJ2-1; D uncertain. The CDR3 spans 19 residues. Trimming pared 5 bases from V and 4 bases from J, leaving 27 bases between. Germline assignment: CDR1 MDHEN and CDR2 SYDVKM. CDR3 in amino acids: CASSNFPRDLGTLYNEQFF. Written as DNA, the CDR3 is TGTGCCAGCAGTAATTTTCCCCGCGATTTGGGCACCCTTTACAATGAGCAGTTCTTC.

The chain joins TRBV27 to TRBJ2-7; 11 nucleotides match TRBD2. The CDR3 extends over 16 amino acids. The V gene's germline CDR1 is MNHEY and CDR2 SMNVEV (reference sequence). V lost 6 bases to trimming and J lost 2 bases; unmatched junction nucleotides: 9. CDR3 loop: CASSRLPGLAAYEQYF. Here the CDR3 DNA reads TGTGCCAGCAGCCGACTCCCGGGACTAGCGGCCTACGAGCAGTACTTC.

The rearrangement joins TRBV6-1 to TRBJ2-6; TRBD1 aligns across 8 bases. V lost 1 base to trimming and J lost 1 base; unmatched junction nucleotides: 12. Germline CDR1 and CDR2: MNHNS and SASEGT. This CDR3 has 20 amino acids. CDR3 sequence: CASSEEAGGAGVSGANVLTF. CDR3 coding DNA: TGTGCCAGCAGTGAAGAGGCAGGGGGCGCGGGTGTGTCTGGGGCCAACGTCCTGACTTTC.

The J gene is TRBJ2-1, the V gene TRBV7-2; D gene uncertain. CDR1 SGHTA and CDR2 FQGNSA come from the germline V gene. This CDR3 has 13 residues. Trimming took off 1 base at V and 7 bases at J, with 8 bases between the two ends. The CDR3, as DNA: TGTGCCAGCAGCTTAGGGATCGAGAATGAGCAGTTCTTC. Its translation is CASSLGIENEQFF. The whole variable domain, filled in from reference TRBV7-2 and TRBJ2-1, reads GAGVSQSPSNKVTEKGKDVELRCDPISGHTALYWYRQSLGQGLEFLIYFQGNSAPDKSGLPSDRFSAERTGGSVSTLTIQRTQQEDSAVYLCASSLGIENEQFFGPGTRLTVL.